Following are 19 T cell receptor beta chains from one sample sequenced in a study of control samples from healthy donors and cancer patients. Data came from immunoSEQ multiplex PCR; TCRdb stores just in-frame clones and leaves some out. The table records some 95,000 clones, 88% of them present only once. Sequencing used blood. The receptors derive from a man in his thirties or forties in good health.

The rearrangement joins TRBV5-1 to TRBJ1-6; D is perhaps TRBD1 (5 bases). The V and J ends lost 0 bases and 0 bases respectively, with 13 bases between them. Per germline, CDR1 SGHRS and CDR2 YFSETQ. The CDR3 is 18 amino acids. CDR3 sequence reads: CASSLVGTESSYNSPLHF. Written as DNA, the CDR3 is TGCGCCAGCAGCTTGGTTGGGACCGAAAGCTCCTATAATTCACCCCTCCACTTT.

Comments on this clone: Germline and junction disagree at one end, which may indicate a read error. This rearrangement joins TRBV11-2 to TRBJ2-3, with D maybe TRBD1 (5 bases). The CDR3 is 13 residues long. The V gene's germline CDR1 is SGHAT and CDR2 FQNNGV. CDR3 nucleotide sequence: TGTGCCAGCAGCGCTCAGGGCGCAGATACGCGGTATTTT. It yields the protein CASSAQGADTRYF.

CDR3 sequence: CASSLTINEQYF. DNA of the CDR3: TGTGCCAGCAGCTTAACGATCAACGAGCAGTACTTC. This chain connects TRBV7-2 to TRBJ2-7, with no clear D. V was cut by 2 bases and J by 5 bases, with 7 bases left in between. The CDR3 covers 12 residues. The germline CDR1 and CDR2 sequences are SGHTA and FQGNSA. The whole variable domain, filled in from reference TRBV7-2 and TRBJ2-7, reads GAGVSQSPSNKVTEKGKDVELRCDPISGHTALYWYRQSLGQGLEFLIYFQGNSAPDKSGLPSDRFSAERTGGSVSTLTIQRTQQEDSAVYLCASSLTINEQYFGPGTRLTVT.

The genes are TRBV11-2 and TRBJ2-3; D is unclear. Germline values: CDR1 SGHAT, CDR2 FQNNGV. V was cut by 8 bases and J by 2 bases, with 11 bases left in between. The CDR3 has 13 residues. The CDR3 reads CASERRNTDTQYF. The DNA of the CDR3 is TGTGCCAGCGAAAGGCGTAACACAGATACGCAGTATTTT.

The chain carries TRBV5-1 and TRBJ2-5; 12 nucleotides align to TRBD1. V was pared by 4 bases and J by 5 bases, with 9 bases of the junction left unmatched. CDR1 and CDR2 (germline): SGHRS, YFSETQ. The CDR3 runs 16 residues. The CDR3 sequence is CASSKGQGARRETQYF. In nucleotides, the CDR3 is TGCGCCAGCAGCAAGGGACAGGGGGCGCGGCGGGAGACCCAGTACTTC.

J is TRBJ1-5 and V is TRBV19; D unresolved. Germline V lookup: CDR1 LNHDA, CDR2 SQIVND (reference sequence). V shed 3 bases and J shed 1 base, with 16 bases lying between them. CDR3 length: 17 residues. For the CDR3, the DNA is TGTGCCAGTAGTATTGATTCTCGACCGAGGAGCAATCAGCCCCAGCATTTT. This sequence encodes CASSIDSRPRSNQPQHF. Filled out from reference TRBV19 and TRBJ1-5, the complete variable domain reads DGGITQSPKYLFRKEGQNVTLSCEQNLNHDAMYWYRQDPGQGLRLIYYSQIVNDFQKGDIAEGYSVSREKKESFPLTVTSAQKNPTAFYLCASSIDSRPRSNQPQHFGDGTRLSIL.

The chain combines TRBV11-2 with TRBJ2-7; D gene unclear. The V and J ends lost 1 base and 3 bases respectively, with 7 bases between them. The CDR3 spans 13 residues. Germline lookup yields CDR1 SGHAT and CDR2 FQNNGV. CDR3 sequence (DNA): TGTGCCAGCAGCTTAGGGCCCTACTACGAGCAGTACTTC. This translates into CASSLGPYYEQYF.

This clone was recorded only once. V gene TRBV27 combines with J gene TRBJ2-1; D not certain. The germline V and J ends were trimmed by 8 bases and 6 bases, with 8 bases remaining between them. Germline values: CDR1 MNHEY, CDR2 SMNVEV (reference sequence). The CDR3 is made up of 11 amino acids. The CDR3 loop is CASLSSNEQFF. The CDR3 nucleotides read TGTGCCAGCTTGTCGTCCAATGAGCAGTTCTTC.

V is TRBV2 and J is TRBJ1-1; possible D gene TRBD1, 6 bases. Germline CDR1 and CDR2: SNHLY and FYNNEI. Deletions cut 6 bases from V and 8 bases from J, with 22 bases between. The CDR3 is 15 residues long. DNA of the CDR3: TGTGCCAGCAGGCTACAGGGCCCCGGGGGGTTGGAAGCTTTCTTT. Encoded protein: CASRLQGPGGLEAFF.

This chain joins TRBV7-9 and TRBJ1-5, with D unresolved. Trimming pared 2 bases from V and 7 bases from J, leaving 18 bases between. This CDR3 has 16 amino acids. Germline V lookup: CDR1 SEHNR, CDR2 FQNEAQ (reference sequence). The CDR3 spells CASSLIRGERGQPQHF. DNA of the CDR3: TGTGCCAGCAGCTTAATCCGGGGTGAACGAGGCCAGCCCCAGCATTTT.

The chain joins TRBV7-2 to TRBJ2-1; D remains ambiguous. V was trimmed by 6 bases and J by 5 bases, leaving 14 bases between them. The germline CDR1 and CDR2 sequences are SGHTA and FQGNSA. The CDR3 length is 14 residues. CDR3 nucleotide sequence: TGTGCCAGCAGTCTAAAGTCGGGTGACAATGAGCAGTTCTTC. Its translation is CASSLKSGDNEQFF.

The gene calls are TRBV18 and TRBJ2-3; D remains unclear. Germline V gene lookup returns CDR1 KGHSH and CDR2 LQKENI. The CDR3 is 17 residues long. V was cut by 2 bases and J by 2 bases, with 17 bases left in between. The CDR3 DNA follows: TGTGCCAGCTCACCAAGTGACGGCACAGCCTTCACAGATACGCAGTATTTT. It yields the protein CASSPSDGTAFTDTQYF.

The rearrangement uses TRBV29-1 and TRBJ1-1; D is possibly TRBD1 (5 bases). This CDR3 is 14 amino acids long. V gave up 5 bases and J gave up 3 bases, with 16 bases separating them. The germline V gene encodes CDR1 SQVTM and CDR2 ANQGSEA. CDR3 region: CSVSKGRGDTEAFF. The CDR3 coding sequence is TGCAGCGTTTCGAAGGGGAGAGGCGACACTGAAGCTTTCTTT.

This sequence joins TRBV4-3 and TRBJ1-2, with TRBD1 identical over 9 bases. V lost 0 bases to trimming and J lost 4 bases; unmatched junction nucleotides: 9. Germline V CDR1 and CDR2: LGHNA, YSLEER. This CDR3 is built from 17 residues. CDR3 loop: CASSQEVRRTGVYGYTF. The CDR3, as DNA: TGCGCCAGCAGCCAAGAAGTTCGAAGGACAGGGGTCTATGGCTACACCTTC.

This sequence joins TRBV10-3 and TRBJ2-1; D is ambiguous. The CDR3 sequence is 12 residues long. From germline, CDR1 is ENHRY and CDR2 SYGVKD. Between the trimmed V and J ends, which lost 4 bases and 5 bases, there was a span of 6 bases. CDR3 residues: CAISVLDNEQFF. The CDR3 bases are TGTGCCATCAGTGTTCTGGACAATGAGCAGTTCTTC.

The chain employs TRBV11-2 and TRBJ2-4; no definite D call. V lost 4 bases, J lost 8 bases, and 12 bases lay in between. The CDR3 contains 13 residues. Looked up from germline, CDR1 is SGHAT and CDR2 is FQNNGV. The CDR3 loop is CASSSIRGDIQYF. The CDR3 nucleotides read TGTGCCAGCAGCTCGATACGAGGTGACATTCAGTACTTC.

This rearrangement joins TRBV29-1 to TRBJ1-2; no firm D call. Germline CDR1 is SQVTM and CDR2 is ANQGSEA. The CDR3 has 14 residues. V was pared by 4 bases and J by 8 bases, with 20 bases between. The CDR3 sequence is CSVVEPADLRGYTF. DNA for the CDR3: TGCAGCGTTGTTGAACCTGCCGACCTGCGGGGCTACACCTTC.

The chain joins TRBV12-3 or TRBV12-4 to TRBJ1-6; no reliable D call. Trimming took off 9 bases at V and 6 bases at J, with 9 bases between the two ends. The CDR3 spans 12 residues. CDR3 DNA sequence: TGTGCCAGGTCGGGTGGTAATTCACCCCTCCACTTT. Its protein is CARSGGNSPLHF.

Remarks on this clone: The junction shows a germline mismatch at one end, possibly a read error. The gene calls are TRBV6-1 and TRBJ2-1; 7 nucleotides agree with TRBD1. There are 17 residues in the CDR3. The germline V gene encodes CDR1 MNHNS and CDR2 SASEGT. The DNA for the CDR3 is TGTGCCAGCAGAGAAGGGGACAGTCTAGGCTCCTACAATGAGCAGTTCTTC. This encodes CASREGDSLGSYNEQFF.